These 3 T cell receptor beta chains share one sample of origin, sequenced in a study of T cells in Graves' hyperthyroidism and ophthalmopathy. It was RNA transcripts that yielded the amplified TCR beta CDR3 regions. The HTBI primer set served for first-round RT-PCR of the TCR CDR3. One entry per CDR3 protein, called by TCRdb with MiXCR from the multiplex PCR reads. The table records more than 250,000 distinct CDR3 sequences, over 12% of them present only once. Sample: blood. The receptors were gathered from a woman in her forties or fifties with Graves' hyperthyroidism that later progressed to Graves' ophthalmopathy.

Ten or more counts support this clonotype. V gene TRBV18 combines with J gene TRBJ1-4, with D possibly matching TRBD1 (6 bases). V was trimmed by 4 bases and J by 0 bases, leaving 9 bases between them. The CDR3 is 15 residues long. From germline, CDR1 is KGHSH and CDR2 LQKENI. CDR3 sequence: CASSLGTPTNEKLFF. The CDR3 DNA is TGTGCCAGCTCACTAGGGACACCAACTAATGAAAAACTGTTTTTT.

The sample holds many counts of this clonotype. The chain links TRBV29-1 to TRBJ2-7; TRBD1 might be the D (6 bases). There are 15 residues in the CDR3. Germline CDR1 and CDR2: SQVTM and ANQGSEA. Trimming cost V 6 bases and J 5 bases, with 23 bases left between them. CDR3: CSVLSRGSSAHEQYF. CDR3 bases: TGCAGCGTCCTTAGTAGGGGGTCCTCGGCCCACGAGCAGTACTTC.

This clonotype was counted ten times or more. The gene calls are TRBV2 and TRBJ1-4, with TRBD1 matching 8 bases. This CDR3 contains 16 residues. Germline values: CDR1 SNHLY, CDR2 FYNNEI. V was pared by 3 bases and J by 0 bases, with 3 bases of the junction left unmatched. The CDR3 sequence is CASSEDRATTNEKLFF. The CDR3 coding sequence is TGTGCCAGCAGTGAGGACAGGGCTACAACTAATGAAAAACTGTTTTTT.